The 13 T cell receptor beta chains below were found in one sample sequenced in a study of blood T cell repertoires in COVID-19. Only in-frame clones appear in the TCRdb table, and some are missing; sequencing was by immunoSEQ multiplex PCR. The sample comprises over 100,000 clones, over 80% of which are singletons, and 0.83% rests with the top ten. Sequencing was done on a sample of peripheral blood. All receptors derive from a woman in her 70s with acute or convalescent COVID-19.

The chain combines TRBV15 with TRBJ1-4; possibly TRBD1 for D (5 bases). V lost 3 bases to trimming and J lost 4 bases, with 15 bases between them. Per the germline V gene, CDR1 is LNHNV and CDR2 is YYDKDF (reference sequence). This CDR3 is built from 16 residues. Here the CDR3 DNA reads TGTGCCACCAGCAGCGGGGGGACGCGGATTAATGAAAAACTGTTTTTT. It codes for CATSSGGTRINEKLFF.

The chain joins TRBV5-1 to TRBJ1-2; D is undetermined. V dropped 6 bases and J dropped 7 bases, with 10 bases sitting between them. CDR1 is SGHRS, CDR2 YFSETQ, per germline. The CDR3 loop spans 11 amino acids. In DNA, the CDR3 is TGCGCCAGCACGGGAAAGGGTGGCTACACCTTC. The encoded protein is CASTGKGGYTF.

The chain links TRBV7-9 to TRBJ1-1, with TRBD1 matching over 8 bases. The CDR3 sequence is 14 residues long. From germline, CDR1 is SEHNR and CDR2 FQNEAQ (reference sequence). With V trimmed by 5 bases and J by 2 bases, 4 bases remained unmatched. The CDR3 coding sequence is TGTGCCAGCAGCCCACAGGGGGGAAACACTGAAGCTTTCTTT. It yields the protein CASSPQGGNTEAFF.

CDR3: CASSSESNEKLFF. For the CDR3, the DNA is TGTGCCAGCAGCTCCGAGAGTAATGAAAAACTGTTTTTT. The J gene is TRBJ1-4, the V gene TRBV5-5; D is undetermined. V was clipped by 3 bases and J by 4 bases, with 7 bases between them. The V gene's germline CDR1 is SGHKS and CDR2 YYEKEE (reference sequence). The CDR3 totals 13 residues.

Here the CDR3 reads CSARADREAFF. For the CDR3, the DNA is TGCAGTGCTAGAGCCGACAGGGAGGCTTTCTTT. The V and J genes are TRBV20-1 and TRBJ1-1; 7 bases are shared with TRBD1. The CDR3 consists of 11 residues. V trimming: 1 base; J trimming: 11 bases; junction bases outside the gene matches: 4. Germline CDR1 and CDR2: DFQATT and SNEGSKA (reference sequence).

This rearrangement joins TRBV11-2 to TRBJ1-5; possible D gene TRBD1, 5 bases. Between the trimmed V and J ends, which lost 5 bases and 0 bases, there was a span of 11 bases. The CDR3 covers 15 residues. CDR1 is SGHAT, CDR2 FQNNGV, per germline. The CDR3 protein is CASSVSGLSNQPQHF. The CDR3, as DNA: TGTGCCAGCAGCGTCTCGGGACTTAGCAATCAGCCCCAGCATTTT.

This clone was picked up a small number of times. The chain has TRBV19 and TRBJ1-6; TRBD1 agrees at 8 bases. CDR3 length: 13 amino acids. Germline CDR1 reads LNHDA; CDR2 reads SQIVND (reference sequence). V trimming: 7 bases; J trimming: 8 bases; junction bases outside the gene matches: 4. CDR3 sequence: CASKGQGHSPLHF. Written as DNA, the CDR3 is TGTGCCAGTAAAGGACAGGGACATTCACCCCTCCACTTT.

This chain connects TRBV9 to TRBJ2-5, with 11 bases that match TRBD2. The CDR3 is made up of 16 amino acids. Germline V lookup: CDR1 SGDLS, CDR2 YYNGEE. Germline trimming cut 3 bases from V and 5 bases from J; bases unmatched to any gene: 9. CDR3 sequence reads: CASSAYSGGAGETQYF. CDR3 bases: TGTGCCAGCAGCGCCTATAGCGGGGGGGCAGGGGAGACCCAGTACTTC.

In nucleotides, the CDR3 is TGTGCCAGCAGCGCAACTAGCGGGAGTTCAGATACGCAGTATTTT. Translated: CASSATSGSSDTQYF. V gene TRBV11-3 combines with J gene TRBJ2-3; 11 nucleotides align to TRBD2. Germline CDR1 and CDR2: SGHNT and YENEEA. The CDR3 spans 15 residues. With V trimmed by 5 bases and J by 4 bases, 5 bases remained unmatched.

The chain uses TRBV7-8 and TRBJ2-1; 7 nucleotides line up with TRBD2. The V gene's germline CDR1 is SGHVS and CDR2 FQNEAQ. CDR3 length: 20 residues. Trimming took 2 bases from V and 4 from J; bases not matched to a gene: 20. CDR3 in amino acids: CASSLRAIVGGGGRYNEQFF. CDR3 DNA sequence: TGTGCCAGCAGCTTAAGGGCGATAGTTGGCGGGGGTGGTAGGTACAATGAGCAGTTCTTC.

The chain couples TRBV5-1 to TRBJ1-2; TRBD1 agrees at 7 bases. The CDR3 covers 14 residues. V lost 4 bases, J lost 4 bases, and 7 bases stayed unmatched. Germline V gene lookup returns CDR1 SGHRS and CDR2 YFSETQ. CDR3: CASSREGQFYGYTF. The CDR3 region has the DNA TGCGCCAGCAGCCGGGAGGGACAGTTCTATGGCTACACCTTC.

The V gene is TRBV5-4, the J gene TRBJ2-7; a possible D gene is TRBD2 (7 bases). Germline V gene lookup returns CDR1 SGHNT and CDR2 YYREEE (reference sequence). The V and J ends lost 4 bases and 2 bases respectively, with 16 bases between them. The CDR3 contains 15 residues. The CDR3 here is CASSPGGGQTYEQYF. CDR3 in DNA: TGTGCCAGCAGCCCTGGGGGGGGCCAAACCTACGAGCAGTACTTC. Filled out from reference TRBV5-4 and TRBJ2-7, the complete variable domain reads ETGVTQSPTHLIKTRGQQVTLRCSSQSGHNTVSWYQQALGQGPQFIFQYYREEENGRGNFPPRFSGLQFPNYSSELNVNALELDDSALYLCASSPGGGQTYEQYFGPGTRLTVT.

V gene TRBV5-1 combines with J gene TRBJ2-7; a possible D gene is TRBD1 (5 bases). Per germline, CDR1 SGHRS and CDR2 YFSETQ. V was trimmed by 0 bases and J by 3 bases, leaving 10 bases between them. This CDR3 comprises 14 residues. CDR3 amino acids: CASSLGQSNYEQYF. The CDR3 DNA reads TGCGCCAGCAGCTTGGGACAGAGTAACTACGAGCAGTACTTC. Variable domain in full (rest from reference TRBV5-1 and TRBJ2-7): KAGVTQTPRYLIKTRGQQVTLSCSPISGHRSVSWYQQTPGQGLQFLFEYFSETQRNKGNFPGRFSGRQFSNSRSEMNVSTLELGDSALYLCASSLGQSNYEQYFGPGTRLTVT.